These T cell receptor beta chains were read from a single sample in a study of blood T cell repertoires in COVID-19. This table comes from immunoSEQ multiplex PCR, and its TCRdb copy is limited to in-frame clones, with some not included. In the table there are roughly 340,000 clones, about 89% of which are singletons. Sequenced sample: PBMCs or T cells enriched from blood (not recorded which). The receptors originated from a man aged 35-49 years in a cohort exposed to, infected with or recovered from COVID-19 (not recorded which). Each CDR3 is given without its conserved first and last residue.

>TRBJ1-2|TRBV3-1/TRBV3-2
ASSQAWDRDYNYGYT
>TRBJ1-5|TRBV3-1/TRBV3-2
ASSQGHRDNQPQH
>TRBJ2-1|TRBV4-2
ASSPGQGAYNEQF
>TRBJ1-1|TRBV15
ATSRASSTTEAF
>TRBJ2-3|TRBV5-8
ASSFTQGFTDTQY
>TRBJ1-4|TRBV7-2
ASSEQGQLEKLF
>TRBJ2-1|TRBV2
ASSEATSGNNEQF
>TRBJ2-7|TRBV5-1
ASSHGQSYEQY
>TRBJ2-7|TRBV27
ASSLRYAGGSYEQY
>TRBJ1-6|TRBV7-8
ASSLMGRGASSYNSPLH
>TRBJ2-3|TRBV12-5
ASGLEAGKTDTQY